These T cell receptor beta chains were read from a single sample in a study of technical replicates of blood from a handful of donors. Only in-frame clones appear in the TCRdb table, and some are missing; sequencing was by immunoSEQ multiplex PCR. Among around 78,000 clones listed, approximately 95% were seen once. The sequencing input was T cells isolated from PBMCs. These receptors originate from a human donor in good health. The CDR3 runs from the conserved cysteine through the conserved F or W. The D gene is left open where the match is weak. Size is omitted from some rows. Given values are once, few, many or a class for expanded clones.

>NA|NA|TRBJ1-4|11|TRBV2
CASSEAGGLFF
TGTGCCAGCAGTGAGGCAGGAGGACTGTTTTTT
>NA|NA|TRBJ1-4|15|TRBV6-5
CASSYSGGTNEKLFF
TGTGCCAGCAGTTACTCGGGGGGAACTAATGAAAAACTGTTTTTT
>NA|NA|TRBJ2-3|13|TRBV29-1
CSVVGGSTDTQYF
TGCAGCGTTGTCGGCGGGAGCACAGATACGCAGTATTTT
>TRBD1|NA|TRBJ2-5|15|TRBV27
CASSRTTGDKETQYF
TGTGCCAGCAGTCGAACGACAGGGGATAAAGAGACCCAGTACTTC
>NA|NA|TRBJ2-7|12|TRBV28
CASSLDRVEQYF
TGTGCCAGCAGTTTAGACAGAGTCGAGCAGTACTTC
>TRBD1|NA|TRBJ1-2|12|TRBV6-5
CASRDRGRGYTF
TGTGCCAGCAGGGACAGGGGGCGAGGCTACACCTTC
>TRBD2|NA|TRBJ2-3|17|TRBV5-1
CASSLASGGARADTQYF
TGCGCCAGCAGCTTGGCCAGCGGGGGGGCTAGGGCAGATACGCAGTATTTT
>NA|NA|TRBJ1-5|14|TRBV5-1
CASSLEPGYQAQHF
TGCGCCAGCAGCTTGGAGCCAGGTTATCAGGCTCAGCATTTT
>NA|once|TRBJ2-1|12|TRBV11-3
CASSSVGNEQFF
TGTGCCAGCAGCTCGGTCGGCAATGAGCAGTTCTTC
>NA|NA|TRBJ2-7|13|TRBV29-1
CSVRATGSYEQYF
TGCAGCGTTAGAGCTACAGGGAGCTACGAGCAGTACTTC
>TRBD1|once|TRBJ1-2|16|TRBV19
CASSIGDRGPGYGYTF
TGTGCCAGTAGTATAGGTGACAGGGGGCCCGGCTATGGCTACACCTTC
>TRBD1|once|TRBJ1-2|18|TRBV13
CASSSFRWGQGDNYGYTF
TGTGCCAGCAGCTCATTCCGGTGGGGACAGGGGGATAACTATGGCTACACCTTC
>TRBD1|NA|TRBJ2-3|17|TRBV4-2
CASSQFRRTGRTDTQYF
TGTGCCAGCAGCCAATTCCGGAGGACAGGGAGGACAGATACGCAGTATTTT
>TRBD1|NA|TRBJ2-7|16|TRBV5-1
CASSLAGGQGRYEQYF
TGCGCCAGCAGCTTGGCTGGGGGACAGGGGAGGTACGAGCAGTACTTC
>NA|NA|TRBJ2-3|13|TRBV7-2
CASSTYRQEKQYF
TGTGCCAGCAGCACATACCGACAGGAAAAGCAGTATTTT
>TRBD1|once|TRBJ2-5|16|TRBV27
CASSSIPDRVQETQYF
TGTGCCAGCAGTTCAATACCCGACAGGGTACAAGAGACCCAGTACTTC
>TRBD1|NA|TRBJ1-1|16|TRBV5-8
CASSLGRGPRDTEAFF
TGTGCCAGCAGCTTGGGCAGGGGGCCGAGGGACACTGAAGCTTTCTTT
>NA|NA|TRBJ1-2|12|TRBV12-1
CARRQDDYGYTF
TGTGCCAGGAGACAGGATGACTATGGCTACACCTTC
>NA|NA|TRBJ1-6|12|TRBV2
CASSEAFSPLHF
TGTGCCAGCAGTGAAGCCTTTTCACCCCTCCACTTT
>NA|NA|TRBJ2-2|16|TRBV4-2
CASSQGYQEGTGELFF
TGTGCCAGCAGCCAAGGATACCAGGAGGGCACCGGGGAGCTGTTTTTT
>TRBD2|NA|TRBJ2-2|15|TRBV19
CASSKTSGVGGELFF
TGTGCCAGTAGTAAGACTAGCGGGGTCGGCGGGGAGCTGTTTTTT
>TRBD1|NA|TRBJ1-2|18|TRBV5-1
CASGATPTGVPFPGGYTF
TGCGCCAGCGGGGCCACCCCGACAGGGGTCCCTTTCCCCGGGGGCTACACCTTC
>NA|NA|TRBJ2-7|16|TRBV5-5
CASSLGGQVSSYEQYF
TGTGCCAGCAGCTTGGGCGGGCAGGTGAGCTCCTACGAGCAGTACTTC
>TRBD2|NA|TRBJ2-1|16|TRBV5-1
CASSLLAGGGYNEQFF
TGCGCCAGCAGCCTCCTTGCGGGAGGAGGGTACAATGAGCAGTTCTTC